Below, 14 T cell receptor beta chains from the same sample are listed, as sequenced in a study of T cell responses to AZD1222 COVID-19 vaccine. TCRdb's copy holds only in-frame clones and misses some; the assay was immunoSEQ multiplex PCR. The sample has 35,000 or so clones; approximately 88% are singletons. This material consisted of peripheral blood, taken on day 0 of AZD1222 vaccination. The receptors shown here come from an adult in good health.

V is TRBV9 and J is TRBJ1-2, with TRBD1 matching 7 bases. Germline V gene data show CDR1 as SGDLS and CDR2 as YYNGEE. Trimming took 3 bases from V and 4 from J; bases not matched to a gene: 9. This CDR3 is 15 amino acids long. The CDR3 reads CASSAGTDIFYGYTF. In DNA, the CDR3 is TGTGCCAGCAGCGCCGGGACAGATATTTTCTATGGCTACACCTTC. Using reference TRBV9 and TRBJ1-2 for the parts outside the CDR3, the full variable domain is DSGVTQTPKHLITATGQRVTLRCSPRSGDLSVYWYQQSLDQGLQFLIQYYNGEERAKGNILERFSAQQFPDLHSELNLSSLELGDSALYFCASSAGTDIFYGYTFGSGTRLTVV.

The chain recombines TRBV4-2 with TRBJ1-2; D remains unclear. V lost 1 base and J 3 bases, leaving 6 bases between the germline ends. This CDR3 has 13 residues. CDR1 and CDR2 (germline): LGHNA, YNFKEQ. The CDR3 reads CASSQGRHYGYTF. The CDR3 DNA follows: TGTGCCAGCAGCCAAGGGCGGCACTATGGCTACACCTTC.

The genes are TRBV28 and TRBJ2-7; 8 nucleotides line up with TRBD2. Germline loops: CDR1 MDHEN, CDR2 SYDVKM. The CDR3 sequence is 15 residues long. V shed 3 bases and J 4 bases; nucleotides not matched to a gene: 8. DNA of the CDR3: TGTGCCAGCAGTTTGGTTGTAGCGGGAAGGTACGAGCAGTACTTC. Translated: CASSLVVAGRYEQYF.

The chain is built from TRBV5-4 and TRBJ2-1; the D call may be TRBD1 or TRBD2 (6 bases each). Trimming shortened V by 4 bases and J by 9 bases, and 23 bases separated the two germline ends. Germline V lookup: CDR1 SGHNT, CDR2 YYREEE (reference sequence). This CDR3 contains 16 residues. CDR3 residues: CASSPRGGGGLGEQFF. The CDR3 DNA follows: TGTGCCAGCAGCCCCCGAGGAGGAGGGGGGTTGGGTGAGCAGTTCTTC.

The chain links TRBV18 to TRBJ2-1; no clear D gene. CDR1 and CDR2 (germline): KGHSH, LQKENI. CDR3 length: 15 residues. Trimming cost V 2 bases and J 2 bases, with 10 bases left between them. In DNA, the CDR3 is TGTGCCAGCTCACCATTGCAGGATACCTACAATGAGCAGTTCTTC. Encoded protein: CASSPLQDTYNEQFF.

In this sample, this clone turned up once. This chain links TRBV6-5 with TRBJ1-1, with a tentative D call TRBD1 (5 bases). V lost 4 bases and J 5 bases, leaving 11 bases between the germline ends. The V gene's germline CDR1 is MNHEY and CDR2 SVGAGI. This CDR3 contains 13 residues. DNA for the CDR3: TGTGCCAGCAGTTTGGGACGGGAGACTGAAGCTTTCTTT. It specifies CASSLGRETEAFF.

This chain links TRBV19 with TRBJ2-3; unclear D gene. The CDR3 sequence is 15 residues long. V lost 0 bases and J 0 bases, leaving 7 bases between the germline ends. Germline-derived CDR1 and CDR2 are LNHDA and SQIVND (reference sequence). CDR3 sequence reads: CASSIDRDSTDTQYF. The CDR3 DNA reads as TGTGCCAGTAGTATAGACAGAGATAGCACAGATACGCAGTATTTT.

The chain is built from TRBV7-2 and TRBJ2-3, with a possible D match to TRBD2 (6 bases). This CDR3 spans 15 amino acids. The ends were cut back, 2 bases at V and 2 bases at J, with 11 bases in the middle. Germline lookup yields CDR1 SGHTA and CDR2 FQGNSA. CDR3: CASSLTGALTDTQYF. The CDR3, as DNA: TGTGCCAGCAGCTTAACGGGAGCCCTCACAGATACGCAGTATTTT.

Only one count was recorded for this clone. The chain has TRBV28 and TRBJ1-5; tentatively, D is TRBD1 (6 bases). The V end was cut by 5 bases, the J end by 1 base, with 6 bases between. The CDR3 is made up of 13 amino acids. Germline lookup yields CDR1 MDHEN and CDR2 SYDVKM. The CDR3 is CASSTGSNQPQHF. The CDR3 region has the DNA TGTGCCAGCAGTACAGGGAGCAATCAGCCCCAGCATTTT.

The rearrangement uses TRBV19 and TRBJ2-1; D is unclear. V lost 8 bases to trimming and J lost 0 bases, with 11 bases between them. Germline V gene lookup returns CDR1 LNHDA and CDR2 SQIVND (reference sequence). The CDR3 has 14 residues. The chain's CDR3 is CASRTSSSYNEQFF. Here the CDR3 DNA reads TGTGCCAGTCGGACGTCAAGCTCCTACAATGAGCAGTTCTTC.

The CDR3 spells CASSPSPAGGPGETQYF. The DNA of the CDR3 is TGCGCCAGCAGCCCCTCCCCGGCGGGAGGGCCGGGGGAGACCCAGTACTTC. The V call is TRBV5-1, the J call TRBJ2-5; TRBD2 matches at 9 bases. The CDR3 length is 17 residues. Germline CDR1 SGHRS, CDR2 YFSETQ. V lost 4 bases, J lost 5 bases, and 15 bases stayed unmatched.

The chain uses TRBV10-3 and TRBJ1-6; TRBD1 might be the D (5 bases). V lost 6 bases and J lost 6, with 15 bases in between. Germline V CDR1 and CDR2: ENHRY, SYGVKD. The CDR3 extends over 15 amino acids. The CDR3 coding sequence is TGTGCCATCAGGAGGGGCACCCGATTTAATTCACCCCTCCACTTT. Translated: CAIRRGTRFNSPLHF.

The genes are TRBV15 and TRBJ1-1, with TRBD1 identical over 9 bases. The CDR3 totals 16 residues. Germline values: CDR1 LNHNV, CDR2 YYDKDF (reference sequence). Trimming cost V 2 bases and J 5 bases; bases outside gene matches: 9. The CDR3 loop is CATSRSTGGISTEAFF. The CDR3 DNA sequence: TGTGCCACCAGCAGATCAACAGGGGGCATAAGTACTGAAGCTTTCTTT. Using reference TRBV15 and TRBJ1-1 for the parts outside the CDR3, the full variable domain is DAMVIQNPRYQVTQFGKPVTLSCSQTLNHNVMYWYQQKSSQAPKLLFHYYDKDFNNEADTPDNFQSRRPNTSFCFLDIRSPGLGDTAMYLCATSRSTGGISTEAFFGQGTRLTVV.

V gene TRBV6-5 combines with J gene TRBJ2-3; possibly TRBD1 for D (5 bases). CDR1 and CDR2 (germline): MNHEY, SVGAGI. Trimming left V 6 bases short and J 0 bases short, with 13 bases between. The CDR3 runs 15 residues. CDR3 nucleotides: TGTGCCAGCAGGCGCGGACACCTTAGCACAGATACGCAGTATTTT. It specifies CASRRGHLSTDTQYF.